Below, 18 T cell receptor beta chains from the same sample are listed, as sequenced in a study of T cell repertoires in cytomegalovirus infection. TCRdb reprocessed the reads via MiXCR and lists one record per CDR3 protein. The sample has some 130,000 distinct CDR3 sequences, almost 9% seen once. Sequenced: PBMCs. Receptors originate from a human donor in good health (CMV status not recorded). Some clones in this sample may be carry-over from other donors' samples.

This clonotype has at least ten counts. V gene TRBV5-1 combines with J gene TRBJ2-7; no firm D call. The CDR3 runs 15 residues. V was trimmed by 3 bases and J by 2 bases, leaving 15 bases between them. Germline assignment: CDR1 SGHRS and CDR2 YFSETQ. The CDR3 nucleotides read TGCGCCAGCAGCTCGGGCCTAGGTGGAACCTACGAGCAGTACTTC. Translated, it gives CASSSGLGGTYEQYF.

This clonotype occurred many times. This chain uses TRBV7-6 with TRBJ2-7; D may match TRBD1 or TRBD2 (5 bases each). Trimming removed 2 bases at V and 6 bases at J, with 17 bases between. The CDR3 is 15 residues long. The V gene's germline CDR1 is SGHVS and CDR2 FNYEAQ. CDR3 sequence (DNA): TGTGCCAGCAGCTTATATGACGGCAGGGAGCTCGAGCAGTACTTC. It encodes CASSLYDGRELEQYF.

In its sample, this clonotype was seen a few times. One base away lies a much larger clone, so this may be a sequencing read error. CDR3 loop: CASSSRGGENQYF. The DNA for the CDR3 is TGTGCCAGCAGCTCGAGGGGGGGAGAGAACCAGTACTTC. V usage is TRBV7-2 and J usage is TRBJ2-5; D is perhaps TRBD2 (7 bases). The germline CDR1 and CDR2 sequences are SGHTA and FQGNSA. There are 13 residues in the CDR3.

This clonotype came up many times. The chain recombines TRBV14 with TRBJ2-1, with 7 positions matching TRBD2. The J segment lost 4 bases and the V segment lost 0 bases, leaving 12 bases of the junction unmatched. The CDR3 totals 18 residues. Germline V gives CDR1 SGHDN, CDR2 FVKESK. The DNA for the CDR3 is TGTGCCAGCAGCCAAGATCCCTCATCAGCGGGACGTTACAATGAGCAGTTCTTC. This encodes CASSQDPSSAGRYNEQFF. The whole variable domain, filled in from reference TRBV14 and TRBJ2-1, reads EAGVTQFPSHSVIEKGQTVTLRCDPISGHDNLYWYRRVMGKEIKFLLHFVKESKQDESGMPNNRFLAERTGGTYSTLKVQPAELEDSGVYFCASSQDPSSAGRYNEQFFGPGTRLTVL.

In its sample, this clonotype was seen many times. This chain connects TRBV6-2 or TRBV6-3 to TRBJ2-7, with D maybe TRBD1 (6 bases). Trimming shortened V by 5 bases and J by 4 bases, and 9 bases separated the two germline ends. CDR3 size: 12 residues. Germline loops: CDR1 MNHEY, CDR2 SVGEGT. The CDR3, as DNA: TGTGCCAGCAGTCAACAGGGTTACGAGCAGTACTTC. Protein product: CASSQQGYEQYF.

This clonotype has only a few counts. V and J are TRBV7-9 and TRBJ2-7; the D gene is possibly TRBD2 (5 bases). V was pared by 1 base and J by 6 bases, with 13 bases between. The CDR3 spans 14 residues. Germline CDR1 reads SEHNR; CDR2 reads FQNEAQ (reference sequence). CDR3 protein: CASSLELNAGEQYF. DNA of the CDR3: TGTGCCAGCAGCTTAGAACTAAACGCGGGCGAGCAGTACTTC. Filled out from reference TRBV7-9 and TRBJ2-7, the complete variable domain reads DTGVSQNPRHKITKRGQNVTFRCDPISEHNRLYWYRQTLGQGPEFLTYFQNEAQLEKSRLLSDRFSAERPKGSFSTLEIQRTEQGDSAMYLCASSLELNAGEQYFGPGTRLTVT.

This clonotype was counted many times. This chain connects TRBV10-3 to TRBJ2-4; TRBD2 agrees at 11 bases. Germline values: CDR1 ENHRY, CDR2 SYGVKD. The J segment lost 2 bases and the V segment lost 11 bases, leaving 11 bases of the junction unmatched. This CDR3 has 16 amino acids. Here the CDR3 reads CAASGGLAGSKNIQYF. DNA for the CDR3: TGTGCCGCATCGGGAGGACTAGCGGGCTCCAAAAACATTCAGTACTTC.

This clonotype came up many times. This chain uses TRBV7-6 with TRBJ2-3, with TRBD2 matching 10 bases. The junction had 11 bases not matched to a gene; V was cut back by 6 bases and J by 5 bases. This CDR3 region has 16 residues. From germline, CDR1 is SGHVS and CDR2 FNYEAQ. CDR3 in amino acids: CASSRPSAGGLDTQYF. The DNA for the CDR3 is TGTGCCAGCAGTCGTCCGTCAGCGGGGGGGTTAGATACGCAGTATTTT.

This chain connects TRBV5-6 to TRBJ2-7; the match to TRBD2 covers 10 bases. This CDR3 region has 16 residues. J lost 4 bases, V lost 4 bases, and 11 bases had no gene match. CDR1 is SGHDT, CDR2 YYEEEE, per germline. Here the CDR3 DNA reads TGTGCCAGCAGCCGTACTAGCGGGGTTCTTTTGTACGAGCAGTACTTC. This sequence encodes CASSRTSGVLLYEQYF.

This clonotype came up a few times. This chain links TRBV20-1 with TRBJ2-1, with D perhaps TRBD1 (5 bases). V was trimmed by 3 bases and J by 4 bases, leaving 13 bases between them. This CDR3 region has 14 residues. CDR1 is DFQATT, CDR2 SNEGSKA, per germline (reference sequence). CDR3 residues: CSARGQTYYNEQFF. CDR3 nucleotides: TGCAGTGCTAGGGGGCAGACTTATTACAATGAGCAGTTCTTC.

This clonotype was seen ten or more times. The gene calls are TRBV6-1 and TRBJ1-2; 7 nucleotides align to TRBD1. CDR1 MNHNS and CDR2 SASEGT come from the germline V gene. This CDR3 is built from 13 residues. Trimming removed 3 bases from V and 2 bases from J; junction bases left unmatched: 0. CDR3 in DNA: TGTGCCAGCAGTGACAGGGGGAACTATGGCTACACCTTC. Encoded protein: CASSDRGNYGYTF.

The V and J genes are TRBV6-6 and TRBJ1-5, with no clear D. The germline gives CDR1 MNHNY, CDR2 SVGAGI (reference sequence). The CDR3 has 15 residues. V gave up 0 bases and J gave up 1 base, with 7 bases separating them. DNA of the CDR3: TGTGCCAGCAGTTACTCCCCATGGAGCAATCAGCCCCAGCATTTT. This gives the protein CASSYSPWSNQPQHF.

The V call is TRBV12-3 or TRBV12-4, the J call TRBJ2-3; the match to TRBD2 covers 9 bases. With V trimmed by 5 bases and J by 6 bases, 9 bases remained unmatched. The CDR3 loop spans 15 amino acids. The CDR3 loop reads CASSNSGGRGDTQYF. The CDR3 region has the DNA TGTGCCAGCAGTAATAGCGGGGGAAGGGGGGATACGCAGTATTTT.

This clonotype was seen a handful of times. CDR3 in DNA: TGCAGTGCCCAGAAGCCCGGCCAGGGCGACACTGAAGCTTTCTTT. It codes for CSAQKPGQGDTEAFF. This chain links TRBV20-1 with TRBJ1-1; weak D call: TRBD1 (5 bases). Germline V gene data show CDR1 as DFQATT and CDR2 as SNEGSKA (reference sequence). The CDR3 covers 15 residues. V lost 6 bases to trimming and J lost 3 bases, with 20 bases between them.

At least ten counts were recorded for this clonotype. The DNA of the CDR3 is TGTGCCAGCACCCTAGGAGGAGATACGCAGTATTTT. As protein: CASTLGGDTQYF. The chain joins TRBV7-9 to TRBJ2-3; D may be TRBD2 (5 bases). CDR3 length equals 12 residues. V lost 7 bases to trimming and J lost 5 bases, with 10 bases between them. CDR1 and CDR2 (germline): SEHNR, FQNEAQ (reference sequence).

This clonotype was recorded at least ten times. The rearrangement joins TRBV7-6 to TRBJ2-1; a possible D gene is TRBD2 (6 bases). Looked up from germline, CDR1 is SGHVS and CDR2 is FNYEAQ. The CDR3 has 14 amino acids. Trimming took off 5 bases at V and 9 bases at J, with 17 bases between the two ends. In DNA form, the CDR3 reads TGTGCCAGCAGCCCCGGGGGTTTATTAAGTGAGCAGTTCTTC. Its translation: CASSPGGLLSEQFF.

A note on this clonotype: One junction end does not reproduce the germline sequence, and a read error may be involved. DNA for the CDR3: TGTGCCTGGAGTCTGGCAGAGAACACTGGAGCTTTCTTT. It yields the protein CAWSLAENTGAFF. The J gene is TRBJ1-1, the V gene TRBV30; D uncertain. The CDR3 is made up of 13 amino acids. Per germline, CDR1 GTSNPN and CDR2 SVGIG (reference sequence).

This clonotype was detected ten times or more. The genes are TRBV7-6 and TRBJ2-3; D is uncertain. The germline gives CDR1 SGHVS, CDR2 FNYEAQ. The CDR3 has 16 residues. Trimming shortened V by 5 bases and J by 3 bases, and 18 bases separated the two germline ends. Written as DNA, the CDR3 is TGTGCCAGCAGCCCTAGTACCCGGTTCGTTACAGATACGCAGTATTTT. It yields the protein CASSPSTRFVTDTQYF. The whole variable domain, filled in from reference TRBV7-6 and TRBJ2-3, reads GAGVSQSPRYKVTKRGQDVALRCDPISGHVSLYWYRQALGQGPEFLTYFNYEAQQDKSGLPNDRFSAERPEGSISTLTIQRTEQRDSAMYRCASSPSTRFVTDTQYFGPGTRLTVL.